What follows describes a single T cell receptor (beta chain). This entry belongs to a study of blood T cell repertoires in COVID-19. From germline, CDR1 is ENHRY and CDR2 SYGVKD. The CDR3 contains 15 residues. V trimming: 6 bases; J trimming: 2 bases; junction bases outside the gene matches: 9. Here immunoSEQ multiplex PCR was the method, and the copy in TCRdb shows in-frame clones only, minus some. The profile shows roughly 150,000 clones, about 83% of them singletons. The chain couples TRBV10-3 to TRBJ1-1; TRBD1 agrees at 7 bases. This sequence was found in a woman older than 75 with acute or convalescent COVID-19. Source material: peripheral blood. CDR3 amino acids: CAIRRTGGINTEAFF. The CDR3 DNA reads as TGTGCCATCAGGAGGACAGGTGGTATTAACACTGAAGCTTTCTTT.